The next 13 T cell receptor beta chains were all read from a single sample in a study of shared clonotypes between healthy human individuals. Method: immunoSEQ multiplex PCR; TCRdb's copy keeps in-frame clones and lacks some. The sample lists approximately 2.4 million clones, approximately 94% occurring once. Sequencing input: naive CD4+ T cells sorted from blood. Sample subset: CD45RA+ positively selected. The origin of the receptors is a man younger than 35 in good health.

The rearrangement joins TRBV11-3 to TRBJ2-1; possibly TRBD2 for D (6 bases). The germline gives CDR1 SGHNT, CDR2 YENEEA. V lost 0 bases and J lost 0, with 9 bases in between. The CDR3 is 16 residues long. Here the CDR3 DNA reads TGTGCCAGCAGCTTAGATGGGAGGAACTCCTACAATGAGCAGTTCTTC. Protein product: CASSLDGRNSYNEQFF.

The chain recombines TRBV20-1 with TRBJ1-4; D is uncertain. Germline V CDR1 and CDR2: DFQATT, SNEGSKA (reference sequence). The germline V and J ends were trimmed by 5 bases and 10 bases, with 11 bases remaining between them. The CDR3 is made up of 11 amino acids. CDR3 residues: CSAPDAGKLFF. CDR3 in DNA: TGCAGTGCTCCGGACGCGGGAAAACTGTTTTTT.

The chain recombines TRBV19 with TRBJ1-2, with D possibly TRBD1 on 6 matching bases. Trimming cost V 4 bases and J 3 bases, with 12 bases left between them. Germline-derived CDR1 and CDR2 are LNHDA and SQIVND (reference sequence). The CDR3 runs 14 residues. The CDR3 protein is CASSRQADHYGYTF. CDR3 DNA: TGTGCCAGTAGTAGACAGGCGGACCACTATGGCTACACCTTC.

The J gene is TRBJ1-2, the V gene TRBV27; maybe TRBD1 (6 bases). Between the trimmed V and J ends, which lost 5 bases and 12 bases, there was a span of 22 bases. This CDR3 contains 14 residues. Germline V gene sequence: CDR1 MNHEY, CDR2 SMNVEV (reference sequence). CDR3 in DNA: TGTGCCAGCAGTCGCGAATTCCGGGGACACCCCCACACCTTC. Translation: CASSREFRGHPHTF.

This chain uses TRBV15 with TRBJ2-3; weak D call: TRBD2 (6 bases). Between the trimmed V and J ends, which lost 3 bases and 2 bases, there was a span of 12 bases. The CDR3 totals 15 residues. Germline V lookup: CDR1 LNHNV, CDR2 YYDKDF (reference sequence). The CDR3 DNA follows: TGTGCCACCAGCAGTTGGCGGGGACCCACAGATACGCAGTATTTT. It encodes CATSSWRGPTDTQYF. The variable domain in full, with the rest retrieved from reference TRBV15 and TRBJ2-3, is DAMVIQNPRYQVTQFGKPVTLSCSQTLNHNVMYWYQQKSSQAPKLLFHYYDKDFNNEADTPDNFQSRRPNTSFCFLDIRSPGLGDTAMYLCATSSWRGPTDTQYFGPGTRLTVL.

The chain combines TRBV4-1 with TRBJ2-1; 15 bases line up with TRBD2. CDR3 size: 20 residues. V dropped 0 bases and J dropped 0; count of bases not matched to a gene: 6. Germline CDR1 and CDR2: MGHRA and YSYEKL. CDR3 protein: CASSQDRTSGRAFSYNEQFF. The DNA for the CDR3 is TGCGCCAGCAGCCAAGACCGGACTAGCGGGAGGGCTTTCTCCTACAATGAGCAGTTCTTC.

The rearrangement joins TRBV2 to TRBJ2-1, with a tentative D call TRBD2 (5 bases). CDR1 and CDR2 from the germline V gene are SNHLY and FYNNEI. This CDR3 has 13 residues. V was trimmed by 7 bases and J by 9 bases, leaving 16 bases between them. CDR3 sequence reads: CASNAGTLGEQFF. The DNA of the CDR3 is TGTGCCAGCAATGCGGGCACCCTGGGTGAGCAGTTCTTC.

The V call is TRBV5-6, the J call TRBJ2-7; no clear D gene. This CDR3 is built from 15 residues. CDR1 SGHDT and CDR2 YYEEEE come from the germline V gene. V was pared by 4 bases and J by 0 bases, with 14 bases between. The CDR3 sequence is CASSEGPNSSYEQYF. CDR3 nucleotides: TGTGCCAGCAGCGAAGGACCGAATAGCTCCTACGAGCAGTACTTC.

This chain uses TRBV21-1 with TRBJ2-3; no check of the table's D call, TRBD2, against the DNA was made. TRBV21-1 is a pseudogene locus. The CDR3 totals 18 residues. CDR3 region: CASSKFGGRAPSTDTQYF. In DNA form, the CDR3 reads TGTGCCAGCAGCAAATTCGGCGGGAGGGCCCCCAGCACAGATACGCAGTATTTT.

This chain links TRBV25-1 with TRBJ2-4; D possibly corresponds to TRBD2 (6 bases). In germline, CDR1 is MGHDK, CDR2 SYGVNS. The V gene lost 2 bases and the J gene lost 6 bases, with 17 bases spanning the gap. The CDR3 runs 16 residues. For the CDR3, the DNA is TGTGCCAGCAGTGAACATGTGACTAGGGCGGGAAACATTCAGTACTTC. It is translated as CASSEHVTRAGNIQYF. Full variable domain (missing parts from reference TRBV25-1 and TRBJ2-4): EADIYQTPRYLVIGTGKKITLECSQTMGHDKMYWYQQDPGMELHLIHYSYGVNSTEKGDLSSESTVSRIRTEHFPLTLESARPSHTSQYLCASSEHVTRAGNIQYFGAGTRLSVL.

The chain recombines TRBV5-1 with TRBJ2-7; 8 nucleotides match TRBD2. CDR1 and CDR2 from the germline V gene are SGHRS and YFSETQ. This CDR3 is built from 16 residues. Trimming removed 0 bases from V and 2 bases from J; junction bases left unmatched: 7. CDR3 sequence reads: CASSLGGSGGPYEQYF. In nucleotides, the CDR3 is TGCGCCAGCAGCTTGGGAGGCAGCGGGGGTCCCTACGAGCAGTACTTC.

This chain links TRBV28 with TRBJ1-6, with D unclear. The CDR3 loop spans 13 amino acids. The V and J ends lost 2 bases and 9 bases respectively, with 8 bases between them. Germline V gene lookup returns CDR1 MDHEN and CDR2 SYDVKM. The CDR3 reads CASSLAVISPLHF. The DNA for the CDR3 is TGTGCCAGCAGTTTAGCGGTTATTTCACCCCTCCACTTT.

The chain uses TRBV6-1 and TRBJ2-1, with D perhaps TRBD2 (5 bases). This CDR3 contains 16 residues. Germline values: CDR1 MNHNS, CDR2 SASEGT. The germline V and J ends were trimmed by 3 bases and 2 bases, with 14 bases remaining between them. The CDR3 DNA is TGTGCCAGCAGTGATTCGGTGGGGAGCCCCTACAATGAGCAGTTCTTC. Translated, it gives CASSDSVGSPYNEQFF.